This T cell receptor (beta chain) was sequenced during a study of T cell changes during pregnancy in multiple sclerosis. This table comes from immunoSEQ multiplex PCR, and its TCRdb copy is limited to in-frame clones, with some not included. The sample carries over 35,000 clones, around 91% recorded once. In germline, CDR1 is MRHNA, CDR2 SNTAGT. CDR3 length: 13 amino acids. Trimming took off 10 bases at V and 1 base at J, with 13 bases between the two ends. The source was CD4+ T cells from peripheral blood mononuclear cells, collected in the second trimester of pregnancy. This TCR came from a female donor with multiple sclerosis, enrolled in a pregnancy study. The chain couples TRBV6-4 to TRBJ1-1; D possibly corresponds to TRBD1 (5 bases). This CDR3 reads CANLSRENTEAFF. The CDR3 bases are TGTGCCAACCTTTCCAGGGAGAACACTGAAGCTTTCTTT.